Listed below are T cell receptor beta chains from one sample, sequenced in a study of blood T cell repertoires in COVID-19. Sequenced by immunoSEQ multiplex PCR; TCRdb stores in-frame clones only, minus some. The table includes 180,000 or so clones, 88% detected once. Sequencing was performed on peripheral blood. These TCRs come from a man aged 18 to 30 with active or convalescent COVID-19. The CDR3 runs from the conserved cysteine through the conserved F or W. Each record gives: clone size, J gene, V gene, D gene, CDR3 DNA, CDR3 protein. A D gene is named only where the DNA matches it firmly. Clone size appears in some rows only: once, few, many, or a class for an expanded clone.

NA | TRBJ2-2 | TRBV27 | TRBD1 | TGTGCCAGCAGTCCTCGCAACACAGGGGCAACCGGGGAGCTGTTTTTT | CASSPRNTGATGELFF
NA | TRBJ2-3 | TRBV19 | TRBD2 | TGTGCCAGTCGACTGGCGGGAGCGGGAGATACGCAGTATTTT | CASRLAGAGDTQYF
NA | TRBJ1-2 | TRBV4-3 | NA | TGCGCCAGCAGCCAACGGGACACCAGCTATGGCTACACCTTC | CASSQRDTSYGYTF
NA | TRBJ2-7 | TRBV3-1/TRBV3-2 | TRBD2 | TGTGCCAGCAGCCAATCACTAGCGGGTTCCTACGAGCAGTACTTC | CASSQSLAGSYEQYF
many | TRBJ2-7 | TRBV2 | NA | TGTGCCAGCAGTGATGTCGGGGTGGTAGAGCAGTACTTC | CASSDVGVVEQYF
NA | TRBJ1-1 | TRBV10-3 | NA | TGTGCCATCAGTGAAGTCCCCGGGGGAGGTCGGACTGAAGCTTTCTTT | CAISEVPGGGRTEAFF
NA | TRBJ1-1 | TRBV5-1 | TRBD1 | TGCGCCAGCAGCTTCGGAAATACTGGACAGGGGGTCACTGAAGCTTTCTTT | CASSFGNTGQGVTEAFF
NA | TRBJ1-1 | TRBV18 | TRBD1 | TGTGCCAGCTCTCCAGGACAGGGTAGTGAGGACACTGAAGCTTTCTTT | CASSPGQGSEDTEAFF
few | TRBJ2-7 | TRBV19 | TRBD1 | TGTGCCAGTAGTAGGGGACAGGGGGCAGTGTACGAGCAGTACTTC | CASSRGQGAVYEQYF
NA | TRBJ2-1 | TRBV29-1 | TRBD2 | TGCAGCGTTGTCCCTCGGGGGGGAGTGAATGAGCAGTTCTTC | CSVVPRGGVNEQFF
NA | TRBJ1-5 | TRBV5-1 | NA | TGCGCCAGCAGGGTGGACAGACACGGGCCCCAGCATTTT | CASRVDRHGPQHF
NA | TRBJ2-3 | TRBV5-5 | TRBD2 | TGTGCCAGCAGCCAGGGACTAGCGGGGTCTAGGGATACGCAGTATTTT | CASSQGLAGSRDTQYF
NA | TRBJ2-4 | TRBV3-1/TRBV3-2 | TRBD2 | TGTGCCAGCAGCCCCGCGGGGGGAAACATTCAGTACTTC | CASSPAGGNIQYF
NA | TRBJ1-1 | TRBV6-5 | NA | TGTGCCAGCATCAAGACACGGCAGTTGAACACTGAAGCTTTCTTT | CASIKTRQLNTEAFF
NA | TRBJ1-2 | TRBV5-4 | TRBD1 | TGTGCCAGCAGCCTAGACAGGGGGCACTATGGCTACACCTTC | CASSLDRGHYGYTF
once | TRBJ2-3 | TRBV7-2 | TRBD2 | TGTGCCAGCAGCCCCAGCTTACTAGCGGGATCAGATACGCAGTATTTT | CASSPSLLAGSDTQYF
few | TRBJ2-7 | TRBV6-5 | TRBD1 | TGTGCCAGCAGTTCCGAGACAGGGGGCTCCTACGAGCAGTACTTC | CASSSETGGSYEQYF
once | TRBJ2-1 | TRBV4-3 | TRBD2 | TGCGCCAGCAGCCCGGGACTAGCGGAATACAATGAGCAGTTCTTC | CASSPGLAEYNEQFF
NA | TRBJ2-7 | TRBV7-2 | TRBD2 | TGTGCCAGCAGCTTAGCGGGTGGATTAGCGGGGGGTCTCTTACAGCAGTACTTC | CASSLAGGLAGGLLQQYF
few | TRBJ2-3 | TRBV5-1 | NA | TGCGCCAGCAGCCACGACAGCTCTAGCACAGATACGCAGTATTTT | CASSHDSSSTDTQYF
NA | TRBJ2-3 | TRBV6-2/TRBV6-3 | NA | TGTGCCAGCAGTTACTGGAGGGCCCAAAGCACAGATACGCAGTATTTT | CASSYWRAQSTDTQYF
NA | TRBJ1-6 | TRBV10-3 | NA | TGTGCCACCCTCGACCCAAGGACAGATAATTCACCCCTCCACTTT | CATLDPRTDNSPLHF
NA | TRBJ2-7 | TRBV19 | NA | TGTGCCAGTAGTAGCAGAGGACAGACCAGCTCCTACGAGCAGTACTTC | CASSSRGQTSSYEQYF
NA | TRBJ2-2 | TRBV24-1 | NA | TGTGCCACCAAAGGGGCGAACACCGGGGAGCTGTTTTTT | CATKGANTGELFF
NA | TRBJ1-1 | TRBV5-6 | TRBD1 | TGTGCCAGCAGCCACCCAGACAGGGCGAACACTGAAGCTTTCTTT | CASSHPDRANTEAFF
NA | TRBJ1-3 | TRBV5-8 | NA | TGTGCCAGCAGCTTCTTTCGGGAAACGTCTGGAAACACCATATATTTT | CASSFFRETSGNTIYF
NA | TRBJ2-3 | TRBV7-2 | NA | TGTGCCAGCAGCTTAGGGCTAGAACCAGATACGCAGTATTTT | CASSLGLEPDTQYF
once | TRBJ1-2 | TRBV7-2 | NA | TGTGCCAGCAGCTCACCGGGAGGGACTCTCCATAACTATGGCTACACCTTC | CASSSPGGTLHNYGYTF
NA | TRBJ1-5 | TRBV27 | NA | TGTGCCAGCAGTTTAAGCCAGGGGAGTCAGCCCCAGCATTTT | CASSLSQGSQPQHF
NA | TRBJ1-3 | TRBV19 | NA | TGTGCCAGTAGTCGACAGTTCTCTGGAAACACCATATATTTT | CASSRQFSGNTIYF
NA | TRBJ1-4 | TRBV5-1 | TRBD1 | TGCGCCAGCAGCCGGGACAGGGTTAATGAAAAACTGTTTTTT | CASSRDRVNEKLFF
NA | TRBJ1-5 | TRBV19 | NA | TGTGCCAGTAGTGAGGGACTCAATCAGCCCCAGCATTTT | CASSEGLNQPQHF
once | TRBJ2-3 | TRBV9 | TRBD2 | TGTGCCAGCAGCGTAGGAGGGGGGACTAGCGGCACAGATACGCAGTATTTT | CASSVGGGTSGTDTQYF
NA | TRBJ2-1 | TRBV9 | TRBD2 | TGTGCCAGCAGTTTTACTAGCGGAGGTGAGCAGTTCTTC | CASSFTSGGEQFF
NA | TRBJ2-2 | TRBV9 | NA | TGTGCCAGCAGCGTTGCCCCGGGCACCGGGGAGCTGTTTTTT | CASSVAPGTGELFF
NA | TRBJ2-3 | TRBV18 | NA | TGTGCCAGCTCACCAGAGAAGGGAGCGATCGTGGATACGCAGTATTTT | CASSPEKGAIVDTQYF
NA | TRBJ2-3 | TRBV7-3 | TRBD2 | TGTGCCAGCAGCCCCGTAGCGGGGGGGGGAGATACGCAGTATTTT | CASSPVAGGGDTQYF
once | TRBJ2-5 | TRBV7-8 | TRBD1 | TGTGCCAGCGAGTATCGGCCCGGACAGGGCCTGGAGACCCAGTACTTC | CASEYRPGQGLETQYF
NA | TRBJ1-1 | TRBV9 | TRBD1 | TGTGCCAGTAACAGGGGGGGTAACACTGAAGCTTTCTTT | CASNRGGNTEAFF
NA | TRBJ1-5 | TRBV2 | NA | TGTGCCAGCAGTGACCAGGGCCCTAGCAATCAGCCCCAGCATTTT | CASSDQGPSNQPQHF
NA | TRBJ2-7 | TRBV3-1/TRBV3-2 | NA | TGTGCCAGCAGCCCGGACAGCGGCGTTCACATACAGTACTTC | CASSPDSGVHIQYF